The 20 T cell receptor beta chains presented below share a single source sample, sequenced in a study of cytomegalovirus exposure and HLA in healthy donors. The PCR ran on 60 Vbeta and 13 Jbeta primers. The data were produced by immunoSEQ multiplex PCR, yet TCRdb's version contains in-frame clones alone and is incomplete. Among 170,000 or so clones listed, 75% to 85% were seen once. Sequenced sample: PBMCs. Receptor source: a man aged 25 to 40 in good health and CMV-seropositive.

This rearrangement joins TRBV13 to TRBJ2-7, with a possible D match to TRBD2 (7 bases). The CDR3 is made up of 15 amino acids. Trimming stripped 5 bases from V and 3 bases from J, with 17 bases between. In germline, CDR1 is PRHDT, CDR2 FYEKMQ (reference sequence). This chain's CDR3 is CASSARGGTLYEQYF. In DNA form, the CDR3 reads TGTGCCAGCAGCGCGAGGGGGGGGACTCTCTACGAGCAGTACTTC.

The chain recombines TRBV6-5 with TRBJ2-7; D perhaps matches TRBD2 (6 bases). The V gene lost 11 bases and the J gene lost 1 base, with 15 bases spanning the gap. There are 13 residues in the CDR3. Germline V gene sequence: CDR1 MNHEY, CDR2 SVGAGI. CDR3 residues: CAARDWESYEQYF. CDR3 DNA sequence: TGTGCCGCCCGGGACTGGGAGTCCTACGAGCAGTACTTC.

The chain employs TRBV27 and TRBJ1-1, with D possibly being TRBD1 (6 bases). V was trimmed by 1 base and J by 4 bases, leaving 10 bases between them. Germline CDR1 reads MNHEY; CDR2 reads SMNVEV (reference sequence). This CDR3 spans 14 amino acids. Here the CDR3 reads CASSLWGRSTEAFF. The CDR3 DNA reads TGTGCCAGCAGTTTATGGGGGCGTAGCACTGAAGCTTTCTTT.

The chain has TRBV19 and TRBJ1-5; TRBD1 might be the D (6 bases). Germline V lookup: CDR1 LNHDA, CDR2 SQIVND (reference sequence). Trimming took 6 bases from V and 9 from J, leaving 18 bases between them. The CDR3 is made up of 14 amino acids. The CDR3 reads CASRAQGLMGPQHF. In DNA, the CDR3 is TGTGCCAGTAGAGCACAGGGATTGATGGGGCCCCAGCATTTT. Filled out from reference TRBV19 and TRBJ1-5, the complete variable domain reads DGGITQSPKYLFRKEGQNVTLSCEQNLNHDAMYWYRQDPGQGLRLIYYSQIVNDFQKGDIAEGYSVSREKKESFPLTVTSAQKNPTAFYLCASRAQGLMGPQHFGDGTRLSIL.

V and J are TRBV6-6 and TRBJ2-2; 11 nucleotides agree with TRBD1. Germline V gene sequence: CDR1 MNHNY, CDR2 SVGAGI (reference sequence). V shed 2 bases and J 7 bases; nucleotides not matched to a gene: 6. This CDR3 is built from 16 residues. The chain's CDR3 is CASSYGTGGNGGELFF. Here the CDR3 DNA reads TGTGCCAGCAGTTACGGGACAGGGGGAAATGGCGGGGAGCTGTTTTTT.

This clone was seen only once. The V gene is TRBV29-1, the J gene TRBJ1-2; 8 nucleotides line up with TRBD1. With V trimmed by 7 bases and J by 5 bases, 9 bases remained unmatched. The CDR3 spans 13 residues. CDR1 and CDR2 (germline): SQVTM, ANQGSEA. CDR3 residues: CSDGQGPRYGYTF. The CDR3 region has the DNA TGCAGCGACGGACAGGGTCCTAGGTATGGCTACACCTTC.

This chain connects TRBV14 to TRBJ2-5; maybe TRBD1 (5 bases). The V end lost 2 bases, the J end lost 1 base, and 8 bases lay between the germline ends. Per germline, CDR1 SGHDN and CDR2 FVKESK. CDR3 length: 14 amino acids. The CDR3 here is CASSQRQIQETQYF. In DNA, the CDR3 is TGTGCCAGCAGCCAACGACAGATCCAAGAGACCCAGTACTTC. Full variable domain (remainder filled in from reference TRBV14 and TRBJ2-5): EAGVTQFPSHSVIEKGQTVTLRCDPISGHDNLYWYRRVMGKEIKFLLHFVKESKQDESGMPNNRFLAERTGGTYSTLKVQPAELEDSGVYFCASSQRQIQETQYFGPGTRLLVL.

CDR3 sequence (DNA): TGTGCCAGCAGTGATCAAAGACAGGGCGGCTACGAGCAGTACTTC. Its protein product is CASSDQRQGGYEQYF. The chain has TRBV6-1 and TRBJ2-7; 7 bases are a match to TRBD1. The CDR3 consists of 15 residues. From germline, CDR1 is MNHNS and CDR2 SASEGT. V gave up 3 bases and J gave up 3 bases; unmatched junction bases: 8.

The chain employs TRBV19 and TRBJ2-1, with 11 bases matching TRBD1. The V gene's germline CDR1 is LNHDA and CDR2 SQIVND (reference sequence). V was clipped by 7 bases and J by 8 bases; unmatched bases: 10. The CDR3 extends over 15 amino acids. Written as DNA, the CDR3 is TGTGCCAGTAACCTCGGACAGGGGGCCCGCGATGAGCAGTTCTTC. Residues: CASNLGQGARDEQFF.

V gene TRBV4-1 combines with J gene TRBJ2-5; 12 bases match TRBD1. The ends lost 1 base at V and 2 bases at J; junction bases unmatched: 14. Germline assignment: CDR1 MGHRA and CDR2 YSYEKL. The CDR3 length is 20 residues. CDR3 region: CASSQVPRDRGQSEQETQYF. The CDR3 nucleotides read TGCGCCAGCAGCCAAGTCCCCCGGGACAGGGGGCAGAGTGAGCAAGAGACCCAGTACTTC.

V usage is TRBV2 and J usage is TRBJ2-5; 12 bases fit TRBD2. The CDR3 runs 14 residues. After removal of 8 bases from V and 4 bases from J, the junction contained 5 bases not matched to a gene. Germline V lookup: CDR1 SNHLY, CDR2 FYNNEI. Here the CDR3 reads CASASGRASETQYF. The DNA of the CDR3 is TGTGCCAGCGCTAGCGGGAGGGCCTCAGAGACCCAGTACTTC.

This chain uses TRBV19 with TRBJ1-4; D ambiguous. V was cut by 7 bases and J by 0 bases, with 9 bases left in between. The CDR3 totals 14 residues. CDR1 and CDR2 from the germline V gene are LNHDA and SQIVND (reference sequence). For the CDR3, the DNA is TGTGCCAGTACTGGGAGTGCAACTAATGAAAAACTGTTTTTT. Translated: CASTGSATNEKLFF.

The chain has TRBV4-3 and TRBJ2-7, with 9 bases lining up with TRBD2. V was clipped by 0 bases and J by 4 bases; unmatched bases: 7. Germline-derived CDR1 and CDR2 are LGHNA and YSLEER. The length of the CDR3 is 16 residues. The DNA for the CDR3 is TGCGCCAGCAGCCAAGAGGGTGGGCTAGCGGGGTACGAGCAGTACTTC. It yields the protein CASSQEGGLAGYEQYF.

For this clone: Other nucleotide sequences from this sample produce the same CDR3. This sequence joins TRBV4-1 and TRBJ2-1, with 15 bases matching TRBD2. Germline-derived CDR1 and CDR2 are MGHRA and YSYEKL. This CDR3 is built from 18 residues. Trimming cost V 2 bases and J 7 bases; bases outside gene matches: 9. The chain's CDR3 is CASSQTWGGLAGGNEQFF. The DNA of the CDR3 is TGCGCCAGCAGCCAAACCTGGGGAGGACTAGCGGGAGGGAATGAGCAGTTCTTC.

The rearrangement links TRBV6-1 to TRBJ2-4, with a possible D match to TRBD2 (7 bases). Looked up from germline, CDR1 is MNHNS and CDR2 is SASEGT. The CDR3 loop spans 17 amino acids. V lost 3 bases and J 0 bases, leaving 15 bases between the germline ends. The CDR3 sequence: CASSERGGSLAKNIQYF. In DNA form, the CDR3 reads TGTGCCAGCAGTGAGAGGGGGGGATCTCTAGCCAAAAACATTCAGTACTTC.

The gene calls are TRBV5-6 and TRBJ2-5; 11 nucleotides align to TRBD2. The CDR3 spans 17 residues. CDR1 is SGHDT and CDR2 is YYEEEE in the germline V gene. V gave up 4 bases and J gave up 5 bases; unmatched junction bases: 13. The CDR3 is CASSQGLAEILGETQYF. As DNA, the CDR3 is TGTGCCAGCAGCCAGGGACTAGCGGAAATCCTAGGGGAGACCCAGTACTTC.

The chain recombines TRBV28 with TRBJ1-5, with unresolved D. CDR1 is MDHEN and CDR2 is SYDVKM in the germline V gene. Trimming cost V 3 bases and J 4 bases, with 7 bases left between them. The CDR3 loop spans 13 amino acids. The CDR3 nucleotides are TGTGCCAGCAGTTTGCCCGGGAATCAGCCCCAGCATTTT. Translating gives CASSLPGNQPQHF.

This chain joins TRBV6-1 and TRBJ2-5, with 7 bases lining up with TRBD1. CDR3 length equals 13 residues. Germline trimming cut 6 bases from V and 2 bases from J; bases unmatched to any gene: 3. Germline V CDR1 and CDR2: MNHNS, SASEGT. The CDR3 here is CASSGDSQETQYF. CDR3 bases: TGTGCCAGCAGCGGGGACAGTCAAGAGACCCAGTACTTC.

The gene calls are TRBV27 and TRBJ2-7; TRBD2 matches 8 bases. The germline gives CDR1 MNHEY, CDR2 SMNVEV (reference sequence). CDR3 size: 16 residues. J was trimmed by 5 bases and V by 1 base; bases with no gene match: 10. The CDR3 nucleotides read TGTGCCAGCAGTTTATGGGGCGGGAGGAAGAAGGACGAGCAGTACTTC. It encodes CASSLWGGRKKDEQYF.

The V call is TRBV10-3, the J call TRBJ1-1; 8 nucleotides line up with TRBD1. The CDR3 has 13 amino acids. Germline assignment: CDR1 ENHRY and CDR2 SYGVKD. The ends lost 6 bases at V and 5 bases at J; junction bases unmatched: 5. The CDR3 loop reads CAIRGQAQTEAFF. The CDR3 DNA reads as TGTGCCATCAGGGGACAGGCTCAGACTGAAGCTTTCTTT.